Listed here are 24 T cell receptor beta chains from one sample, sequenced in a study of shared clonotypes between healthy human individuals. Method: immunoSEQ multiplex PCR; TCRdb's copy keeps in-frame clones and lacks some. The repertoire has around 2.3 million clones, more than 90% of them found once; the top ten carry roughly 0.13%. Sequenced input: naive CD4+ T cells sorted from blood. Subset of the sample: CD45RA+ positively selected. The receptors here all came from a man aged 18 to 30 in good health.

The chain employs TRBV5-4 and TRBJ2-3, with 8 bases fitting TRBD2. Unmatched junction bases numbered 6, after V lost 1 base and J lost 2 bases. This CDR3 region has 16 residues. Germline CDR1 reads SGHNT; CDR2 reads YYREEE (reference sequence). Here the CDR3 DNA reads TGTGCCAGCAGCTTGATATACGGGGGGGCCACAGATACGCAGTATTTT. It translates to CASSLIYGGATDTQYF.

This rearrangement joins TRBV5-6 to TRBJ1-2; TRBD1 might be the D (6 bases). V was shortened by 0 bases and J by 7 bases, with 13 bases between the two germline ends. Looked up from germline, CDR1 is SGHDT and CDR2 is YYEEEE. The CDR3 is made up of 14 amino acids. CDR3 DNA sequence: TGTGCCAGCAGCTTGGGGCAGGGGAAGGGTGGCTACACCTTC. Protein product: CASSLGQGKGGYTF.

At least ten counts were recorded for this clone. Here the CDR3 reads CASSLLRQGLDEQYF. Written as DNA, the CDR3 is TGTGCCAGCAGCTTACTCCGACAGGGGTTAGACGAGCAGTACTTC. The chain combines TRBV13 with TRBJ2-7, with 8 bases lining up with TRBD1. CDR3 length: 15 amino acids. The V segment lost 2 bases and the J segment 5 bases; nucleotides outside the gene matches: 8. Germline V lookup: CDR1 PRHDT, CDR2 FYEKMQ (reference sequence).

The chain has TRBV9 and TRBJ2-3, with 7 bases lining up with TRBD1. The CDR3 is 16 amino acids. Per the germline V gene, CDR1 is SGDLS and CDR2 is YYNGEE. V lost 2 bases and J lost 0; bases outside the gene matches: 6. CDR3: CASSVDSGQSTDTQYF. The CDR3 bases are TGTGCCAGCAGCGTTGACTCGGGACAGAGCACAGATACGCAGTATTTT.

V and J are TRBV7-9 and TRBJ2-1; D remains ambiguous. This CDR3 has 17 residues. V lost 6 bases and J lost 9, with 27 bases in between. CDR1 SEHNR and CDR2 FQNEAQ come from the germline V gene (reference sequence). The CDR3 DNA reads as TGTGCCAGCAGTCCCCGTATGTCTATCTTCGCGCTTACTGAGCAGTTCTTC. This sequence encodes CASSPRMSIFALTEQFF. Based on the CDR3 plus reference TRBV7-9 and TRBJ2-1, the full variable domain is DTGVSQNPRHKITKRGQNVTFRCDPISEHNRLYWYRQTLGQGPEFLTYFQNEAQLEKSRLLSDRFSAERPKGSFSTLEIQRTEQGDSAMYLCASSPRMSIFALTEQFFGPGTRLTVL.

V and J are TRBV10-3 and TRBJ1-6; the D gene is possibly TRBD1 (5 bases). With 0 bases removed from V and 5 bases from J, the gap between germline ends came to 14 bases. The CDR3 runs 17 residues. The V gene's germline CDR1 is ENHRY and CDR2 SYGVKD. The CDR3 coding sequence is TGTGCCATCAGTGAGTCGGGACCTAGCTTAAATAATTCACCCCTCCACTTT. Amino acid sequence: CAISESGPSLNNSPLHF.

V and J are TRBV7-9 and TRBJ2-2, with D possibly being TRBD1 (6 bases). CDR3 length equals 19 residues. Trimming removed 2 bases at V and 5 bases at J, with 24 bases between. The germline gives CDR1 SEHNR, CDR2 FQNEAQ (reference sequence). The chain's CDR3 is CASSLRGYRESNLTGELFF. CDR3 nucleotides: TGTGCCAGCAGCTTAAGAGGATACAGGGAGTCGAACCTAACCGGGGAGCTGTTTTTT.

V gene TRBV6-5 combines with J gene TRBJ1-2; unclear D gene. This CDR3 spans 11 amino acids. Per the germline V gene, CDR1 is MNHEY and CDR2 is SVGAGI. Trimming cost V 4 bases and J 7 bases, with 7 bases left between them. The CDR3 loop is CASSSSLGYTF. CDR3 coding DNA: TGTGCCAGCAGTTCCTCCCTTGGCTACACCTTC.

On this clone: This same CDR3 is encoded by further DNA sequences in the sample. The chain employs TRBV7-2 and TRBJ2-7; 8 nucleotides line up with TRBD2. This CDR3 contains 14 residues. The germline CDR1 and CDR2 sequences are SGHTA and FQGNSA. V gave up 4 bases and J gave up 3 bases; unmatched junction bases: 5. CDR3 nucleotide sequence: TGTGCCAGCAGCTCAACCGGGACTAGCTACGAGCAGTACTTC. Amino acids: CASSSTGTSYEQYF.

The genes are TRBV6-1 and TRBJ2-6; D ambiguous. The CDR3 totals 18 residues. V gave up 0 bases and J gave up 4 bases, with 16 bases separating them. Per the germline V gene, CDR1 is MNHNS and CDR2 is SASEGT. CDR3 residues: CASSEAGPGVGGANVLTF. In nucleotides, the CDR3 is TGTGCCAGCAGTGAAGCTGGGCCTGGGGTTGGAGGGGCCAACGTCCTGACTTTC.

CDR3 protein: CASSPRTSGNEQYF. CDR3 bases: TGTGCCAGCAGCCCCCGGACTAGCGGAAACGAGCAGTACTTC. The chain carries TRBV7-9 and TRBJ2-7; 10 nucleotides line up with TRBD2. Per germline, CDR1 SEHNR and CDR2 FQNEAQ (reference sequence). The J segment lost 5 bases and the V segment lost 5 bases, leaving 6 bases of the junction unmatched. This CDR3 has 14 amino acids.

V and J are TRBV28 and TRBJ1-2; D is unclear. The V and J ends lost 8 bases and 4 bases respectively, with 14 bases between them. The CDR3 is 13 amino acids. Germline CDR1 is MDHEN and CDR2 is SYDVKM. CDR3 residues: CASRGRVFYGYTF. Here the CDR3 DNA reads TGTGCCAGCCGAGGGCGGGTCTTCTATGGCTACACCTTC.

The rearrangement uses TRBV2 and TRBJ2-5, with 8 nucleotides matching TRBD2. The CDR3 contains 13 residues. The trim removed 4 bases at V and 6 bases at J, leaving 4 bases unmatched. Germline loops: CDR1 SNHLY, CDR2 FYNNEI. The CDR3 region has the DNA TGTGCCAGCAGTGCCACGGGGGGGCAGACCCAGTACTTC. Translation: CASSATGGQTQYF.

This chain uses TRBV2 with TRBJ2-7; 8 bases match TRBD2. The CDR3 consists of 14 residues. The V gene end was trimmed by 8 bases and the J gene end by 5 bases; junction bases not matched to a gene: 11. Germline CDR1 reads SNHLY; CDR2 reads FYNNEI. The CDR3 sequence is CASAPLRGGNEQYF. CDR3 nucleotide sequence: TGTGCCAGCGCTCCCCTCCGCGGGGGGAACGAGCAGTACTTC. Full variable domain (outside the CDR3, taken from reference TRBV2 and TRBJ2-7): EPEVTQTPSHQVTQMGQEVILRCVPISNHLYFYWYRQILGQKVEFLVSFYNNEISEKSEIFDDQFSVERPDGSNFTLKIRSTKLEDSAMYFCASAPLRGGNEQYFGPGTRLTVT.

J is TRBJ2-2 and V is TRBV19; D remains ambiguous. Trimming removed 1 base from V and 4 bases from J, with 13 bases in between. Germline-derived CDR1 and CDR2 are LNHDA and SQIVND (reference sequence). CDR3 length: 16 amino acids. In DNA, the CDR3 is TGTGCCAGTAGTATAGCAGCGAGAAGCAGCACCGGGGAGCTGTTTTTT. The encoded protein is CASSIAARSSTGELFF.

In its sample, this clone was seen a few times. The V gene is TRBV30, the J gene TRBJ2-2; maybe TRBD1 (6 bases). The CDR3 has 13 residues. The V and J ends lost 8 bases and 7 bases respectively, with 17 bases between them. Per germline, CDR1 GTSNPN and CDR2 SVGIG (reference sequence). In DNA form, the CDR3 reads TGTGCCACCTCAGGGGAACAGGGCGGGGAGCTGTTTTTT. Translated: CATSGEQGGELFF. Full variable domain (remainder filled in from reference TRBV30 and TRBJ2-2): SQTIHQWPATLVQPVGSPLSLECTVEGTSNPNLYWYRQAAGRGLQLLFYSVGIGQISSEVPQNLSASRPQDRQFILSSKKLLLSDSGFYLCATSGEQGGELFFGEGSRLTVL.

The rearrangement joins TRBV5-4 to TRBJ2-3; the match to TRBD1 covers 9 bases. Trimming took 1 base from V and 3 from J; bases not matched to a gene: 6. The CDR3 runs to 16 residues. From germline, CDR1 is SGHNT and CDR2 YYREEE (reference sequence). The DNA of the CDR3 is TGTGCCAGCAGCTTGATAACGGGACAGGGAACAGATACGCAGTATTTT. This codes for CASSLITGQGTDTQYF.

This clone has only one observation. Additional DNA sequences in this sample encode the identical CDR3. The rearrangement joins TRBV5-1 to TRBJ2-5, with TRBD1 identical over 7 bases. Germline trimming cut 3 bases from V and 5 bases from J; bases unmatched to any gene: 4. The CDR3 is 13 residues long. Germline values: CDR1 SGHRS, CDR2 YFSETQ. CDR3 region: CASSSTGVETQYF. CDR3 bases: TGCGCCAGCAGCTCTACAGGGGTCGAGACCCAGTACTTC.

V and J are TRBV19 and TRBJ1-6; 9 bases align to TRBD1. The length of the CDR3 is 14 residues. Germline trimming cut 6 bases from V and 8 bases from J; bases unmatched to any gene: 5. CDR1 and CDR2 from the germline V gene are LNHDA and SQIVND (reference sequence). CDR3 protein: CASRIQGADSPLHF. The CDR3 coding sequence is TGTGCCAGTAGGATACAGGGGGCTGATTCACCCCTCCACTTT. The whole variable domain, remainder taken from reference TRBV19 and TRBJ1-6, is DGGITQSPKYLFRKEGQNVTLSCEQNLNHDAMYWYRQDPGQGLRLIYYSQIVNDFQKGDIAEGYSVSREKKESFPLTVTSAQKNPTAFYLCASRIQGADSPLHFGNGTRLTVT.

The chain has TRBV18 and TRBJ2-3, with TRBD2 matching over 14 bases. V shed 3 bases, J shed 5 bases, and the junction held 7 bases outside the gene matches. The CDR3 is 17 residues long. Germline CDR1 is KGHSH and CDR2 is LQKENI. CDR3 residues: CASSPRTSGGPEDTQYF. The CDR3 DNA follows: TGTGCCAGCTCACCTAGGACTAGCGGGGGGCCGGAAGATACGCAGTATTTT. Variable domain in full (rest from reference TRBV18 and TRBJ2-3): NAGVMQNPRHLVRRRGQEARLRCSPMKGHSHVYWYRQLPEEGLKFMVYLQKENIIDESGMPKERFSAEFPKEGPSILRIQQVVRGDSAAYFCASSPRTSGGPEDTQYFGPGTRLTVL.

As regards this clone: Other DNA sequences in the same sample also yield this CDR3. The chain joins TRBV28 to TRBJ2-3, with D perhaps TRBD2 (6 bases). The CDR3 is 14 residues long. CDR1 MDHEN and CDR2 SYDVKM come from the germline V gene. Trimming left V 4 bases short and J 2 bases short, with 10 bases between. CDR3 in amino acids: CASSSAGFTDTQYF. CDR3 coding DNA: TGTGCCAGCAGTTCGGCGGGGTTCACAGATACGCAGTATTTT.

The J gene is TRBJ1-3, the V gene TRBV7-2; 7 bases line up with TRBD1. The germline V gene encodes CDR1 SGHTA and CDR2 FQGNSA. The length of the CDR3 is 15 residues. Trimming cost V 4 bases and J 10 bases; bases outside gene matches: 13. The CDR3: CASSSGTADLGTIYF. The CDR3 coding sequence is TGTGCCAGCAGCTCCGGGACAGCGGACCTAGGGACCATATATTTT.

This chain joins TRBV2 and TRBJ1-3; D is perhaps TRBD1 (5 bases). The CDR3 contains 15 residues. The germline V and J ends were trimmed by 7 bases and 0 bases, with 13 bases remaining between them. Per the germline V gene, CDR1 is SNHLY and CDR2 is FYNNEI. The CDR3 region has the DNA TGTGCCAGCACCTCGGGACTGATCTCTGGAAACACCATATATTTT. This encodes CASTSGLISGNTIYF. The whole variable domain, remainder taken from reference TRBV2 and TRBJ1-3, is EPEVTQTPSHQVTQMGQEVILRCVPISNHLYFYWYRQILGQKVEFLVSFYNNEISEKSEIFDDQFSVERPDGSNFTLKIRSTKLEDSAMYFCASTSGLISGNTIYFGEGSWLTVV.

The V and J genes are TRBV4-2 and TRBJ1-4; possible D gene TRBD1, 5 bases. This CDR3 comprises 14 residues. V was cut by 0 bases and J by 8 bases, with 10 bases left in between. CDR1 and CDR2 from the germline V gene are LGHNA and YNFKEQ. The DNA of the CDR3 is TGTGCCAGCAGCCAAGACAGGGAAGGGGAAAAACTGTTTTTT. This sequence encodes CASSQDREGEKLFF.